One sample yielded the 20 T cell receptor beta chains listed below, sequenced in a study of shared clonotypes between healthy human individuals. Terminally differentiated effector memory CD45RA+ cells were left out of the naive CD8 fraction, which was CD45RO-negative and positively selected for CCR7. Clones were sequenced by immunoSEQ multiplex PCR, and TCRdb holds only the in-frame ones, with some missing. The table has roughly 2,000,000 clones, about 94% seen once. Sequencing used naive CD8+ T cells from PBMCs. The receptors shown here come from a man between 18 and 35 years old in good health. Some clones in this sample may be carry-over from other donors' samples.

This clone was seen only once. This sample includes further DNA sequences coding for the same CDR3. The V call is TRBV9, the J call TRBJ1-3, with D unclear. V gave up 0 bases and J gave up 0 bases, with 7 bases separating them. The germline CDR1 and CDR2 sequences are SGDLS and YYNGEE. This CDR3 has 15 amino acids. CDR3 in DNA: TGTGCCAGCAGCGTAGAGGGCAGCTCTGGAAACACCATATATTTT. This codes for CASSVEGSSGNTIYF.

In DNA form, the CDR3 reads TGTGCCAGCAGTTACGGGACTAGCGGGAGCCAGGATACGCAGTATTTT. It is translated as CASSYGTSGSQDTQYF. The chain uses TRBV6-6 and TRBJ2-3; 14 bases map to TRBD2. Looked up from germline, CDR1 is MNHNY and CDR2 is SVGAGI (reference sequence). There are 16 residues in the CDR3. V lost 2 bases, J lost 6 bases, and 4 bases stayed unmatched.

This chain joins TRBV28 and TRBJ2-7; a weak D match, TRBD2 (5 bases). The CDR3 extends over 13 amino acids. Germline V gene lookup returns CDR1 MDHEN and CDR2 SYDVKM. Trimming stripped 8 bases from V and 3 bases from J, with 14 bases between. The CDR3 protein is CASGWENGYEQYF. As DNA, the CDR3 is TGTGCCAGCGGGTGGGAGAATGGCTACGAGCAGTACTTC.

The sample holds one count of this clone. This sample also contains other DNA sequences that code for the same CDR3. The J gene is TRBJ2-3, the V gene TRBV20-1; D call uncertain. CDR3 size: 11 residues. Trimming took 0 bases from V and 5 from J, leaving 3 bases between them. Looked up from germline, CDR1 is DFQATT and CDR2 is SNEGSKA (reference sequence). Here the CDR3 reads CSAREGDTQYF. The CDR3 bases are TGCAGTGCTAGAGAAGGAGATACGCAGTATTTT.

The J gene is TRBJ2-1, the V gene TRBV27; D might be TRBD1 (5 bases). The germline CDR1 and CDR2 sequences are MNHEY and SMNVEV (reference sequence). The CDR3 runs to 14 residues. With 6 bases removed from V and 6 bases from J, the gap between germline ends came to 15 bases. In nucleotides, the CDR3 is TGTGCCAGCAGCTTAGGGGCCTGGCTCAATGAGCAGTTCTTC. As protein: CASSLGAWLNEQFF.

The chain has TRBV6-5 and TRBJ2-5; 9 nucleotides match TRBD2. Per germline, CDR1 MNHEY and CDR2 SVGAGI. V was pared by 10 bases and J by 10 bases, with 13 bases of the junction left unmatched. This CDR3 has 13 amino acids. The CDR3 protein is CATRPGLALNQYF. CDR3 nucleotide sequence: TGTGCCACTCGACCGGGACTAGCTCTGAACCAGTACTTC.

With respect to this clone: At the DNA level, this CDR3 is encoded by other sequences in the same sample as well. The J gene is TRBJ1-2, the V gene TRBV29-1; no definite D call. V shed 4 bases and J shed 2 bases, with 11 bases lying between them. Germline CDR1 is SQVTM and CDR2 is ANQGSEA. This CDR3 contains 13 residues. The DNA of the CDR3 is TGCAGCGTTGTTGGCCGCGCAAACTATGGCTACACCTTC. It codes for CSVVGRANYGYTF.

The chain joins TRBV5-1 to TRBJ1-1; D is perhaps TRBD1 (5 bases). V lost 1 base and J lost 0, with 13 bases in between. The CDR3 spans 16 residues. Germline V gives CDR1 SGHRS, CDR2 YFSETQ. CDR3 in DNA: TGCGCCAGCAGCTTGAGCCGGGGCTTGTTGAACACTGAAGCTTTCTTT. Translated, it gives CASSLSRGLLNTEAFF. Using reference TRBV5-1 and TRBJ1-1 for the parts outside the CDR3, the full variable domain is KAGVTQTPRYLIKTRGQQVTLSCSPISGHRSVSWYQQTPGQGLQFLFEYFSETQRNKGNFPGRFSGRQFSNSRSEMNVSTLELGDSALYLCASSLSRGLLNTEAFFGQGTRLTVV.

In its sample, this clone was seen once. In DNA, the CDR3 is TGCGCCAGCAGCTTGGGACTAGCGGGACTATTCTCCGAGCAGTACTTC. The encoded protein is CASSLGLAGLFSEQYF. The chain has TRBV5-1 and TRBJ2-5, with 11 nucleotides matching TRBD2. Matching the DNA end better, TRBJ2-7 makes the J call doubtful. Per germline, CDR1 SGHRS and CDR2 YFSETQ. This CDR3 is 16 amino acids long.

Concerning this clone itself: Other nucleotide sequences from this sample produce the same CDR3. The V and J genes are TRBV19 and TRBJ2-7; perhaps TRBD2 as D (6 bases). Germline CDR1 is LNHDA and CDR2 is SQIVND (reference sequence). Between the trimmed V and J ends, which lost 5 bases and 1 base, there was a span of 9 bases. The CDR3 runs 13 residues. The CDR3 region is CASSPGESYEQYF. The CDR3 DNA reads as TGTGCCAGTAGTCCGGGAGAGTCCTACGAGCAGTACTTC.

The chain links TRBV2 to TRBJ1-2; D is ambiguous. V was shortened by 2 bases and J by 4 bases, with 14 bases between the two germline ends. The germline V gene encodes CDR1 SNHLY and CDR2 FYNNEI. The CDR3 has 15 residues. The CDR3 loop is CASSESRRPFYGYTF. CDR3 sequence (DNA): TGTGCCAGCAGTGAATCCAGGAGACCGTTCTATGGCTACACCTTC.

The chain is built from TRBV7-2 and TRBJ1-1, with D uncertain. CDR3 length: 14 residues. The V gene lost 1 base and the J gene lost 6 bases, with 12 bases spanning the gap. Germline lookup yields CDR1 SGHTA and CDR2 FQGNSA. The CDR3 DNA reads TGTGCCAGCAGCTTAGAGGTTAGGGTCGCTGAAGCTTTCTTT. Its translation: CASSLEVRVAEAFF.

V usage is TRBV13 and J usage is TRBJ2-1; 7 bases agree with TRBD1. The V and J ends lost 10 bases and 5 bases, in that order; junction bases with no gene match: 5. Germline CDR1 PRHDT, CDR2 FYEKMQ (reference sequence). The CDR3 extends over 12 amino acids. The CDR3 nucleotides are TGTGCCACCCAAGACAGGGACAATGAGCAGTTCTTC. Its protein product is CATQDRDNEQFF.

The chain recombines TRBV4-3 with TRBJ1-3; maybe TRBD1 (6 bases). Germline V gives CDR1 LGHNA, CDR2 YSLEER. The CDR3 covers 17 residues. The V end lost 1 base, the J end lost 0 bases, and 13 bases lay between the germline ends. CDR3 protein: CASSQVTYRDSGNTIYF. CDR3 nucleotide sequence: TGCGCCAGCAGCCAAGTAACCTACAGGGACTCTGGAAACACCATATATTTT.

V and J are TRBV9 and TRBJ2-1; TRBD2 aligns across 8 bases. This CDR3 contains 15 residues. Germline CDR1 reads SGDLS; CDR2 reads YYNGEE. With 0 bases clipped from V and 7 bases from J, the junction kept 6 bases outside the gene matches. The CDR3 region is CASSVVREGPNEQFF. In nucleotides, the CDR3 is TGTGCCAGCAGCGTAGTACGGGAGGGACCTAATGAGCAGTTCTTC.

A word on this clone: Additional DNA sequences in this sample encode the identical CDR3. The V and J genes are TRBV9 and TRBJ2-1, with a tentative D call TRBD2 (6 bases). CDR3 length: 13 amino acids. Trimming pared 3 bases from V and 7 bases from J, leaving 11 bases between. CDR1 and CDR2 from the germline V gene are SGDLS and YYNGEE. The CDR3 DNA sequence: TGTGCCAGCAGCGAAGGTGGGGGGAATGAGCAGTTCTTC. It encodes CASSEGGGNEQFF.

The chain uses TRBV7-9 and TRBJ2-1; 9 bases align to TRBD1. J gave up 4 bases and V 4 bases, and 11 bases lay outside the gene matches. CDR1 is SEHNR, CDR2 FQNEAQ, per germline (reference sequence). The CDR3 extends over 17 amino acids. CDR3 sequence reads: CASSSQVGTGSYNEQFF. In DNA, the CDR3 is TGTGCCAGCAGCTCACAAGTGGGGACAGGGAGTTACAATGAGCAGTTCTTC.

The rearrangement joins TRBV5-8 to TRBJ2-2, with TRBD2 matching over 8 bases. The CDR3 spans 17 residues. CDR1 is SGHTS, CDR2 YDEGEE, per germline. The trim removed 6 bases at V and 6 bases at J, leaving 16 bases unmatched. This chain's CDR3 is CASNAGGWERASGELFF. The CDR3 region has the DNA TGTGCCAGCAACGCGGGAGGCTGGGAACGAGCGTCCGGGGAGCTGTTTTTT.

The chain employs TRBV5-1 and TRBJ2-7; D ambiguous. Deletions cut 1 base from V and 4 bases from J, with 9 bases between. The CDR3 extends over 13 amino acids. CDR1 is SGHRS and CDR2 is YFSETQ in the germline V gene. The CDR3 DNA is TGCGCCAGCAGCTTGTTCTCTGGGTACGAGCAGTACTTC. Encoded protein: CASSLFSGYEQYF.

V usage is TRBV5-8 and J usage is TRBJ2-3; 8 bases are shared with TRBD1. The CDR3 has 15 residues. Trimming cost V 4 bases and J 3 bases; bases outside gene matches: 7. Per the germline V gene, CDR1 is SGHTS and CDR2 is YDEGEE. The CDR3 DNA reads TGTGCCAGCAGCCAACAGGGGGGTTGGACAGATACGCAGTATTTT. It yields the protein CASSQQGGWTDTQYF.